This T cell receptor (beta chain) came from a study of blood T cell repertoires in COVID-19. Study background: Specimens from acute and convalescent COVID-19 originated in the United States, Italy and Spain. T cells, B-cell-depleted T cells, or PBMCs supplied cDNA or gDNA.

Patients at the Seattle site were enrolled during active infection and followed longitudinally. Original data processing: Quantification of nucleated cells was approximated via reference gene primer amplification. TCRdb's copy holds only in-frame clones and misses some; the assay was immunoSEQ multiplex PCR. V and J calls and clone size are copied from that table; D and trimming were computed from the DNA. The table has roughly 230,000 clones, around 87% seen once. In its sample, this clone was seen once. The CDR3 contains 15 residues. V lost 3 bases to trimming and J lost 1 base, with 10 bases between them. In germline, CDR1 is SNHLY, CDR2 FYNNEI.

Sequencing input: peripheral blood. The rearrangement uses TRBV2 and TRBJ1-5; D remains ambiguous. The TCR originated in a woman aged 55-69 years with COVID-19, enrolled during active disease. The CDR3 region has the DNA TGTGCCAGCAGTGATAGAGGAGGCAGCAATCAGCCCCAGCATTTT. Translating it yields CASSDRGGSNQPQHF. Using reference TRBV2 and TRBJ1-5 for the parts outside the CDR3, the full variable domain is EPEVTQTPSHQVTQMGQEVILRCVPISNHLYFYWYRQILGQKVEFLVSFYNNEISEKSEIFDDQFSVERPDGSNFTLKIRSTKLEDSAMYFCASSDRGGSNQPQHFGDGTRLSIL.